At least ten counts were recorded for the clone carrying this T cell receptor beta chain. Antigen: not known. Between the trimmed V and J ends, which lost 3 bases and 3 bases, there was a span of 12 bases. Per germline, CDR1 SGHRS and CDR2 YFSETQ. The length of the CDR3 is 14 residues. Described time point: patch test 1, 2 weeks after DPC sensitization. Described treatment: therapeutic diphenylcyclopropenone sensitization with weekly scalp DPC. The authors' total RNA extraction used unfractionated whole blood. Each cDNA molecule in the library carried unique molecular identifiers. In the original analysis: A per-sample median of approximately 87,000 TCRs was observed, with counts ranging from roughly 23,224 to 750,000. A single record per CDR3 protein comes from TCRdb applying MiXCR to the RACE reads. These V and J calls are TCRdb output, not the study's own analysis. The sample yields roughly 50,000 distinct CDR3 sequences, 9.5% to 11% seen once.

The data originate from a study of human T cells and chemical hapten exposure. Findings and limits, study-wide: No change in TCRs above 1 in 1000 frequency was produced by DPC sensitization. Expanded TCRs clustered into significantly more large CDR3 similarity groups than controls, the analysis revealed.

This sample comprised whole blood, obtained in connection with sensitization to the hapten diphenylcyclopropenone (DPC). The chain has TRBV5-1 and TRBJ1-1; D is possibly TRBD1 (6 bases). The source is a woman between 35 and 50 years old with alopecia areata. Some clones in this sample may be carry-over from other donors' samples. CDR3 residues: CASSWTVGDTEAFF. The CDR3 DNA reads TGCGCCAGCAGCTGGACAGTCGGGGACACTGAAGCTTTCTTT.